This TCR beta chain was obtained from a study of CD8 T cells in Susac syndrome. RNA in amounts of about 0.5 to 1 ug was reverse transcribed with random hexamers. From the immunoSEQ multiplex PCR reads, TCRdb called clonotypes with MiXCR, one entry per CDR3 protein. The sample has 160,000 or so distinct CDR3 sequences; approximately 95% are singletons. Source material: CD4+ T cells from PBMCs. This sequence originates from a human donor with multiple sclerosis.

The CDR3 loop is CASSGDPTYEQYF. CDR3 DNA: TGTGCCAGCAGTGGGGACCCGACCTACGAGCAGTACTTC. The chain links TRBV12-3 or TRBV12-4 to TRBJ2-7; D tentatively fits TRBD1 or TRBD2 (5 bases each). V lost 5 bases, J lost 2 bases, and 10 bases lay in between. The CDR3 spans 13 residues.